What follows are 30 T cell receptor beta chains derived from one specimen sequenced in a study of blood T cell repertoires in COVID-19 (dated by TCRdb to 2019 to 2021). The method was the immunoSEQ multiplex PCR assay. What TCRdb holds here is the immuneACCESS table cut down to in-frame rearrangements. Part of the clones is not present; checked against another copy, under half of the missing clones reflect an unresolved V gene, and the others are unexplained. For this sample there are over 250,000 clones; around nine tenths appear just once. The top ten clones comprise 2% to 2.5% of the sample. The sequencing sample was made of PBMCs or T cells enriched from blood (not recorded which). All receptors derive from a woman aged 60 to 75 in a cohort exposed to, infected with or recovered from COVID-19 (not recorded which).

The chain is built from TRBV28 and TRBJ2-1; 10 bases fit TRBD2. V was clipped by 2 bases and J by 4 bases; unmatched bases: 8. This CDR3 comprises 17 residues. Germline V lookup: CDR1 MDHEN, CDR2 SYDVKM. The CDR3 nucleotides are TGTGCCAGCAGTTTACGGACCCTAGCGGGAGCGTACAATGAGCAGTTCTTC. Amino acid sequence: CASSLRTLAGAYNEQFF.

This CDR3 reads CASSVLAGASYNEQFF. The CDR3 DNA reads as TGTGCCAGCAGCGTACTAGCGGGAGCCTCCTACAATGAGCAGTTCTTC. The chain uses TRBV9 and TRBJ2-1, with 10 bases identical to TRBD2. The CDR3 has 16 amino acids. Germline CDR1 is SGDLS and CDR2 is YYNGEE. V dropped 1 base and J dropped 0; count of bases not matched to a gene: 1.

This chain connects TRBV3-1 (or the pseudogene TRBV3-2) to TRBJ1-3; D is uncertain. From germline, CDR1 is LGHDT and CDR2 YNNKEL (reference sequence). Trimming took off 3 bases at V and 0 bases at J, with 24 bases between the two ends. The CDR3 is made up of 20 amino acids. In DNA, the CDR3 is TGTGCCAGCAGCCACCTATCATATGGGAGAGGACTTGGCTCTGGAAACACCATATATTTT. Translated: CASSHLSYGRGLGSGNTIYF.

The CDR3 DNA follows: TGTGCCAGCAGCTTGGCGGGACAGAGAGCAGATACGCAGTATTTT. The encoded protein is CASSLAGQRADTQYF. The J gene is TRBJ2-3, the V gene TRBV5-4; the match to TRBD1 covers 7 bases. The CDR3 covers 15 residues. CDR1 is SGHNT, CDR2 YYREEE, per germline (reference sequence). J gave up 4 bases and V 0 bases, and 5 bases lay outside the gene matches.

The chain is built from TRBV7-2 and TRBJ1-2; 10 positions match TRBD1. Trimming removed 3 bases from V and 0 bases from J; junction bases left unmatched: 4. The CDR3 loop spans 16 amino acids. Germline V gives CDR1 SGHTA, CDR2 FQGNSA. The CDR3 sequence is CASSLIGQGANYGYTF. The CDR3 bases are TGTGCCAGCAGCTTGATTGGACAGGGGGCTAACTATGGCTACACCTTC.

This rearrangement joins TRBV12-3 or TRBV12-4 to TRBJ2-3, with TRBD2 matching over 10 bases. V shed 9 bases and J 4 bases; nucleotides not matched to a gene: 4. There are 13 residues in the CDR3. The CDR3 DNA reads as TGTGCCAGTGGGACTAGCGATTCAGATACGCAGTATTTT. Protein: CASGTSDSDTQYF.

The genes are TRBV6-2 or TRBV6-3 and TRBJ2-7; 9 bases are shared with TRBD2. Germline V gene data show CDR1 as MNHEY and CDR2 as SVGEGT. This CDR3 has 14 residues. J lost 6 bases, V lost 2 bases, and 5 bases had no gene match. CDR3 nucleotide sequence: TGTGCCAGCAGTTACGCGGGAGGGCTTGTCGAGCAGTACTTC. It specifies CASSYAGGLVEQYF.

The chain couples TRBV28 to TRBJ2-3; D ambiguous. CDR1 MDHEN and CDR2 SYDVKM come from the germline V gene. The V gene lost 6 bases and the J gene lost 2 bases, with 9 bases spanning the gap. This CDR3 contains 13 residues. In DNA, the CDR3 is TGTGCCAGCAGCGCCTCTAACACAGATACGCAGTATTTT. As protein: CASSASNTDTQYF.

The chain links TRBV5-1 to TRBJ1-1; tentatively, D is TRBD1 (5 bases). The CDR3 totals 14 residues. Per germline, CDR1 SGHRS and CDR2 YFSETQ. Between the trimmed V and J ends, which lost 0 bases and 1 base, there was a span of 7 bases. Here the CDR3 reads CASSLDRPNTEAFF. CDR3 DNA sequence: TGCGCCAGCAGCTTGGACAGGCCGAACACTGAAGCTTTCTTT.

The V gene is TRBV2, the J gene TRBJ2-5; D is ambiguous. Germline lookup yields CDR1 SNHLY and CDR2 FYNNEI. V dropped 2 bases and J dropped 2 bases, with 12 bases sitting between them. The CDR3 contains 15 residues. CDR3 sequence (DNA): TGTGCCAGCAGTGAAAAATATGTAGTTCAAGAGACCCAGTACTTC. Its protein product is CASSEKYVVQETQYF.

The CDR3 bases are TGTGCCAGCAGCCAAAGAATAGTTGCGGCCAACACCGGGGAGCTGTTTTTT. Its protein product is CASSQRIVAANTGELFF. The V and J genes are TRBV4-2 and TRBJ2-2; D is unresolved. Germline assignment: CDR1 LGHNA and CDR2 YNFKEQ. The CDR3 sequence is 17 residues long. V was trimmed by 2 bases and J by 2 bases, leaving 15 bases between them.

This clone was seen once. The V gene is TRBV19, the J gene TRBJ2-1, with TRBD2 identical over 16 bases. The germline gives CDR1 LNHDA, CDR2 SQIVND (reference sequence). The CDR3 sequence is 18 residues long. The CDR3: CAVASGLAGGTPIREQFF. CDR3 DNA sequence: TGTGCGGTTGCTTCGGGACTAGCGGGAGGGACCCCAATAAGGGAGCAGTTCTTC.

The chain uses TRBV11-2 and TRBJ1-5; 9 nucleotides match TRBD1. This CDR3 contains 17 residues. The germline V gene has CDR1 SGHAT and CDR2 FQNNGV. The V segment lost 5 bases and the J segment 7 bases; nucleotides outside the gene matches: 15. The DNA of the CDR3 is TGTGCCAGCAGCACGGGACAGGGAGGGCCGGGTTGGCAGCCCCAGCATTTT. Its protein is CASSTGQGGPGWQPQHF.

This clone appeared a few times. V and J are TRBV13 and TRBJ2-7; 8 bases agree with TRBD1. Losses at the gene ends were 5 bases for V and 3 bases for J; bases not matched to a gene: 9. The CDR3 has 15 residues. The germline V gene encodes CDR1 PRHDT and CDR2 FYEKMQ (reference sequence). The CDR3 DNA reads TGTGCCAGCAGCGACTCTCGACAGGGGAGCTACGAGCAGTACTTC. This translates into CASSDSRQGSYEQYF.

The V call is TRBV2, the J call TRBJ2-3; TRBD1 matches at 8 bases. J gave up 5 bases and V 3 bases, and 10 bases lay outside the gene matches. Germline V lookup: CDR1 SNHLY, CDR2 FYNNEI. The CDR3 covers 16 residues. CDR3 DNA sequence: TGTGCCAGCAGTGATCTCGGACAGGGTTTGCAAGATACGCAGTATTTT. Translation: CASSDLGQGLQDTQYF.

The chain links TRBV2 to TRBJ1-1; 8 bases map to TRBD1. CDR1 and CDR2 (germline): SNHLY, FYNNEI. The CDR3 has 15 amino acids. V gave up 4 bases and J gave up 2 bases; unmatched junction bases: 6. CDR3 nucleotides: TGTGCCAGCAGTGGTGACAGGGGAGGAAACACTGAAGCTTTCTTT. Its translation: CASSGDRGGNTEAFF.

The V and J genes are TRBV19 and TRBJ1-2, with D possibly being TRBD1 (6 bases). The CDR3 is 15 amino acids. The V end lost 6 bases, the J end lost 3 bases, and 17 bases lay between the germline ends. Germline assignment: CDR1 LNHDA and CDR2 SQIVND (reference sequence). Here the CDR3 DNA reads TGTGCCAGTAGCCTGGTGCGGGGGGCAGACTATGGCTACACCTTC. Amino acids: CASSLVRGADYGYTF. Supplemented by reference TRBV19 and TRBJ1-2, the full variable domain reads DGGITQSPKYLFRKEGQNVTLSCEQNLNHDAMYWYRQDPGQGLRLIYYSQIVNDFQKGDIAEGYSVSREKKESFPLTVTSAQKNPTAFYLCASSLVRGADYGYTFGSGTRLTVV.

The chain employs TRBV3-1 (or the pseudogene TRBV3-2) and TRBJ2-1; D perhaps matches TRBD1 (5 bases). V gave up 9 bases and J gave up 7 bases, with 16 bases separating them. The CDR3 contains 13 residues. The germline gives CDR1 LGHDT, CDR2 YNNKEL (reference sequence). The CDR3 sequence: CASKRTLGNEQFF. CDR3 in DNA: TGTGCCAGTAAAAGGACATTGGGGAATGAGCAGTTCTTC.

This clone occurred a few times. This CDR3 reads CAILGRGPNNEQFF. DNA for the CDR3: TGTGCCATTCTGGGCAGGGGGCCCAACAATGAGCAGTTCTTC. The chain has TRBV10-3 and TRBJ2-1, with 8 positions matching TRBD1. After removal of 9 bases from V and 5 bases from J, the junction contained 9 bases not matched to a gene. This CDR3 has 14 residues. CDR1 and CDR2 (germline): ENHRY, SYGVKD.

The gene calls are TRBV10-2 and TRBJ2-1; possibly TRBD1 for D (5 bases). V lost 10 bases and J lost 0, with 16 bases in between. Germline values: CDR1 WSHSY, CDR2 SAAADI. The CDR3 sequence is 15 residues long. For the CDR3, the DNA is TGCGCCATCACGAAGGGGCTAGACTCCTACAATGAGCAGTTCTTC. Translation gives CAITKGLDSYNEQFF.

The chain has TRBV2 and TRBJ2-7; maybe TRBD2 (6 bases). V lost 6 bases and J 2 bases, leaving 17 bases between the germline ends. The length of the CDR3 is 15 residues. Germline CDR1 is SNHLY and CDR2 is FYNNEI. As DNA, the CDR3 is TGTGCCAGCAGGGCGCCCGGACTATCCACCTACGAGCAGTACTTC. Encoded protein: CASRAPGLSTYEQYF.

The rearrangement links TRBV19 to TRBJ2-7, with TRBD2 matching over 8 bases. Unmatched junction bases numbered 9, after V lost 6 bases and J lost 2 bases. This CDR3 contains 15 residues. In germline, CDR1 is LNHDA, CDR2 SQIVND (reference sequence). The CDR3 DNA follows: TGTGCCAGTAGCGCTAGCGGGTTACGAACCTACGAGCAGTACTTC. As protein: CASSASGLRTYEQYF.

The rearrangement uses TRBV28 and TRBJ2-6; D gene unclear. Germline V gene sequence: CDR1 MDHEN, CDR2 SYDVKM. V gave up 1 base and J gave up 0 bases, with 16 bases separating them. This CDR3 has 19 residues. This CDR3 reads CASSLSWADKLSGANVLTF. In nucleotides, the CDR3 is TGTGCCAGCAGTTTATCGTGGGCAGATAAACTCTCTGGGGCCAACGTCCTGACTTTC.

The chain has TRBV6-5 and TRBJ1-2; maybe TRBD1 (6 bases). The CDR3 totals 16 residues. Deletions cut 4 bases from V and 4 bases from J, with 19 bases between. Per the germline V gene, CDR1 is MNHEY and CDR2 is SVGAGI. CDR3 DNA: TGTGCCAGCAGTTCTCCGACAGGAGGCATGATCTATGGCTACACCTTC. Translated, it gives CASSSPTGGMIYGYTF.

The rearrangement joins TRBV27 to TRBJ1-2; 7 bases match TRBD1. CDR1 is MNHEY and CDR2 is SMNVEV in the germline V gene (reference sequence). This CDR3 comprises 13 residues. With 8 bases clipped from V and 4 bases from J, the junction kept 7 bases outside the gene matches. CDR3 loop: CASDRVRGYGYTF. CDR3 DNA sequence: TGTGCCAGCGACAGGGTGAGGGGCTATGGCTACACCTTC.

This chain joins TRBV24-1 and TRBJ2-1; the D is unclear. V was trimmed by 4 bases and J by 6 bases, leaving 12 bases between them. The CDR3 loop spans 14 amino acids. From germline, CDR1 is KGHDR and CDR2 SFDVKD. The CDR3 protein is CATSDPRGFNEQFF. In nucleotides, the CDR3 is TGTGCCACCAGTGACCCCCGCGGTTTCAATGAGCAGTTCTTC.

This chain joins TRBV7-9 and TRBJ1-5; 12 bases line up with TRBD1. Germline loops: CDR1 SEHNR, CDR2 FQNEAQ (reference sequence). The CDR3 extends over 16 amino acids. J gave up 6 bases and V 5 bases, and 8 bases lay outside the gene matches. CDR3 sequence: CASSKGTGGRIQPQHF. CDR3 nucleotides: TGTGCCAGCAGCAAAGGGACAGGGGGCAGGATTCAGCCCCAGCATTTT.

The chain combines TRBV28 with TRBJ1-6, with TRBD1 as a possible D gene (6 bases). V gave up 11 bases and J gave up 7 bases, with 18 bases separating them. Germline V CDR1 and CDR2: MDHEN, SYDVKM. This CDR3 has 14 residues. The CDR3 reads CAGRPHRENSPLHF. For the CDR3, the DNA is TGTGCCGGCCGACCCCACAGGGAGAATTCACCCCTCCACTTT.

V usage is TRBV6-5 and J usage is TRBJ2-2; D may be TRBD2 (6 bases). Germline V gene data show CDR1 as MNHEY and CDR2 as SVGAGI. The V end lost 6 bases, the J end lost 3 bases, and 11 bases lay between the germline ends. The CDR3 totals 14 residues. The CDR3 is CASRLRDYTGELFF. CDR3 nucleotide sequence: TGTGCCAGCAGACTTAGGGACTACACCGGGGAGCTGTTTTTT.

The chain couples TRBV5-1 to TRBJ2-7, with D possibly TRBD1 on 5 matching bases. V dropped 4 bases and J dropped 0 bases, with 14 bases sitting between them. The CDR3 runs to 15 residues. Per the germline V gene, CDR1 is SGHRS and CDR2 is YFSETQ. CDR3 bases: TGCGCCAGCAGCCCGAGACAGCCTCGCTCCTACGAGCAGTACTTC. Protein sequence: CASSPRQPRSYEQYF.